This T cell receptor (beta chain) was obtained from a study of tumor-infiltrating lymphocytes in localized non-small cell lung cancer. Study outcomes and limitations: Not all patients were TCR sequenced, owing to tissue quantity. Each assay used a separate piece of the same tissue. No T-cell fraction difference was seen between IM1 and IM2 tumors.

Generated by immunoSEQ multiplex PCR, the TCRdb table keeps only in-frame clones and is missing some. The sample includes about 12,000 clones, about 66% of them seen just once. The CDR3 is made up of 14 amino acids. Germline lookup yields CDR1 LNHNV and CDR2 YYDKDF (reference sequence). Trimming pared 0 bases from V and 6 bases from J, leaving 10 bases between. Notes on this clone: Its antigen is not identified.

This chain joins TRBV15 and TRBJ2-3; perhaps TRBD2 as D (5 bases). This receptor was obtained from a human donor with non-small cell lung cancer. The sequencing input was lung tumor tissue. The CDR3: CATSRDREYDTQYF. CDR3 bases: TGTGCCACCAGCAGAGATCGGGAATACGATACGCAGTATTTT.